These 22 T cell receptor beta chains share one sample of origin, sequenced in a study of early T cells in non-severe SARS-CoV-2 infection. Using its own MiXCR run on the 5' RACE reads, TCRdb lists one record per CDR3 protein. The sample lists about 52,000 distinct CDR3 sequences; approximately 10% were seen once. Sequenced input: whole blood. The receptors originated from an adult who was a healthcare worker with PCR-confirmed SARS-CoV-2 infection or an uninfected control (not recorded which).

This clonotype was seen repeatedly, ten times or more. The chain couples TRBV28 to TRBJ2-7, with D unresolved. V was shortened by 3 bases and J by 3 bases, with 15 bases between the two germline ends. Germline V gives CDR1 MDHEN, CDR2 SYDVKM. The CDR3 is 15 residues long. CDR3 sequence (DNA): TGTGCCAGCAGTTTTAGGATACCCCCCCACTACGAGCAGTACTTC. Residues: CASSFRIPPHYEQYF.

This clonotype was seen ten or more times. V and J are TRBV6-1 and TRBJ2-3; no clear D gene. Germline-derived CDR1 and CDR2 are MNHNS and SASEGT. V was shortened by 6 bases and J by 3 bases, with 7 bases between the two germline ends. This CDR3 contains 12 residues. The CDR3, as DNA: TGTGCCAGCAGACACCCAACAGATACGCAGTATTTT. The encoded protein is CASRHPTDTQYF.

This clonotype was seen a few times. This chain uses TRBV24-1 with TRBJ2-7; D call uncertain. The germline gives CDR1 KGHDR, CDR2 SFDVKD. Trimming removed 4 bases at V and 7 bases at J, with 10 bases between. The CDR3 covers 12 residues. The CDR3 is CATSDSPSEQYF. CDR3 nucleotides: TGTGCCACCAGTGACTCCCCGTCTGAGCAGTACTTC.

The genes are TRBV6-2 or TRBV6-3 and TRBJ2-1; TRBD1 aligns across 8 bases. With 6 bases clipped from V and 1 base from J, the junction kept 5 bases outside the gene matches. The germline gives CDR1 MNHEY, CDR2 SVGEGT. CDR3 length equals 15 residues. CDR3 DNA sequence: TGTGCCAGCAGCCGGGGACAGGATTCCTACAATGAGCAGTTCTTC. This codes for CASSRGQDSYNEQFF.

This clonotype was recorded a few times. The rearrangement links TRBV25-1 to TRBJ2-3; D is possibly TRBD2 (5 bases). V was shortened by 2 bases and J by 5 bases, with 5 bases between the two germline ends. The germline gives CDR1 MGHDK, CDR2 SYGVNS. This CDR3 region has 12 residues. The CDR3 DNA reads as TGTGCCAGCAGTGAACGGGGAGATACGCAGTATTTT. Protein product: CASSERGDTQYF.

This clonotype was seen many times. The rearrangement links TRBV11-2 to TRBJ2-5; a weak D match, TRBD1 (5 bases). V lost 5 bases and J 6 bases, leaving 16 bases between the germline ends. Germline loops: CDR1 SGHAT, CDR2 FQNNGV. This CDR3 region has 14 residues. CDR3 in amino acids: CASSPLARAQTQYF. CDR3 bases: TGTGCCAGCAGCCCATTGGCCAGGGCACAGACCCAGTACTTC.

The rearrangement joins TRBV6-1 to TRBJ1-4; D perhaps matches TRBD1 (5 bases). CDR3 length: 15 residues. The germline V and J ends were trimmed by 10 bases and 5 bases, with 20 bases remaining between them. Per germline, CDR1 MNHNS and CDR2 SASEGT. CDR3 protein: CAISGLRTSNEKLFF. The CDR3, as DNA: TGTGCCATCTCAGGGCTCAGAACATCGAATGAAAAACTGTTTTTT.

The sample holds a few counts of this clonotype. The V call is TRBV25-1, the J call TRBJ2-1, with unresolved D. The germline V gene has CDR1 MGHDK and CDR2 SYGVNS. The CDR3 extends over 12 amino acids. Trimming took off 7 bases at V and 7 bases at J, with 11 bases between the two ends. The CDR3 sequence: CASTAKANEQFF. DNA of the CDR3: TGTGCCAGCACAGCCAAAGCAAATGAGCAGTTCTTC.

For this clonotype: One junction end disagrees with the germline gene, perhaps due to a read error. The J gene is TRBJ1-3, the V gene TRBV4-1, with TRBD1 matching over 8 bases. CDR1 is MGHRA and CDR2 is YSYEKL in the germline V gene. This CDR3 comprises 16 residues. CDR3 nucleotides: TGCACCAGCAGCCACCTGGACAGGGAGTCTGGAAACACCATATATTTT. Translated: CTSSHLDRESGNTIYF.

A note on this clonotype: One end of the junction is discordant with germline, which a read error may explain. The V gene is TRBV2, the J gene TRBJ2-2, with D tentatively TRBD2 (6 bases). Germline lookup yields CDR1 SNHLY and CDR2 FYNNEI. This CDR3 region has 15 residues. CDR3 DNA: TGTGTCAGCTACGGGGGACCAAGGAACACCGGGGAGCTGTTTTTT. It translates to CVSYGGPRNTGELFF.

This clonotype was observed at least ten times. The chain has TRBV19 and TRBJ2-3, with TRBD2 as a possible D gene (5 bases). Germline V gene data show CDR1 as LNHDA and CDR2 as SQIVND (reference sequence). Trimming pared 4 bases from V and 0 bases from J, leaving 11 bases between. The CDR3 consists of 15 residues. DNA of the CDR3: TGTGCCAGTAGTACCTCGACTACTAGCACAGATACGCAGTATTTT. Translation gives CASSTSTTSTDTQYF. The whole variable domain, remainder taken from reference TRBV19 and TRBJ2-3, is DGGITQSPKYLFRKEGQNVTLSCEQNLNHDAMYWYRQDPGQGLRLIYYSQIVNDFQKGDIAEGYSVSREKKESFPLTVTSAQKNPTAFYLCASSTSTTSTDTQYFGPGTRLTVL.

This clonotype appeared a few times. J is TRBJ2-7 and V is TRBV10-1; D ambiguous. V lost 11 bases, J lost 4 bases, and 21 bases lay in between. The germline V gene has CDR1 WNHNN and CDR2 SYGVQD (reference sequence). The CDR3 is made up of 14 amino acids. The CDR3 here is CAGSSDWKRYEQYF. CDR3 DNA: TGCGCCGGCTCCTCCGACTGGAAGCGTTACGAGCAGTACTTC.

Many counts were recorded for this clonotype. The chain recombines TRBV6-2 or TRBV6-3 with TRBJ2-1; D may be TRBD2 (7 bases). Trimming pared 6 bases from V and 6 bases from J, leaving 15 bases between. The length of the CDR3 is 14 residues. Looked up from germline, CDR1 is MNHEY and CDR2 is SVGEGT. The CDR3 bases are TGTGCCAGCAGGCCTCCGGGGGGCTCCAATGAGCAGTTCTTC. Its protein product is CASRPPGGSNEQFF.

This clonotype showed up just a few times. V is TRBV4-3 and J is TRBJ1-2, with TRBD1 matching over 7 bases. The CDR3 is 15 residues long. V dropped 4 bases and J dropped 5; count of bases not matched to a gene: 10. Germline CDR1 reads LGHNA; CDR2 reads YSLEER. CDR3 in amino acids: CASSPTGAVGYGYTF. CDR3 coding DNA: TGCGCCAGCAGCCCTACAGGGGCAGTCGGGTATGGCTACACCTTC.

The sample holds many counts of this clonotype. The chain uses TRBV28 and TRBJ1-5; a possible D gene is TRBD1 (6 bases). V was cut by 7 bases and J by 6 bases, with 22 bases left in between. CDR3 length: 16 residues. CDR1 and CDR2 from the germline V gene are MDHEN and SYDVKM. CDR3 residues: CASNAMGRGAVQPQHF. The CDR3 DNA follows: TGTGCCAGCAACGCCATGGGGCGGGGGGCCGTTCAGCCCCAGCATTTT.

The chain uses TRBV7-2 and TRBJ2-1; D gene unclear. CDR1 is SGHTA and CDR2 is FQGNSA in the germline V gene. The CDR3 is made up of 12 amino acids. V lost 5 bases to trimming and J lost 7 bases, with 9 bases between them. CDR3 nucleotides: TGTGCCAGCAGCCCACCCCTTAATGAGCAGTTCTTC. It yields the protein CASSPPLNEQFF.

This clonotype was counted at least ten times. V is TRBV20-1 and J is TRBJ1-5, with 9 bases matching TRBD1. The CDR3 is 15 residues long. Looked up from germline, CDR1 is DFQATT and CDR2 is SNEGSKA (reference sequence). The trim removed 6 bases at V and 5 bases at J, leaving 11 bases unmatched. The CDR3 loop reads CSANNRDRDHQPQHF. For the CDR3, the DNA is TGCAGTGCCAATAACCGGGACAGGGACCATCAGCCCCAGCATTTT.

This clonotype showed up many times. The chain carries TRBV12-3 or TRBV12-4 and TRBJ2-7, with D unresolved. Trimming took off 6 bases at V and 3 bases at J, with 15 bases between the two ends. CDR3 length: 14 residues. CDR3 amino acids: CASSPRTLGYEQYF. DNA of the CDR3: TGTGCCAGCAGCCCCCGGACCCTTGGCTACGAGCAGTACTTC.

The chain employs TRBV12-3 or TRBV12-4 and TRBJ1-1, with a tentative D call TRBD1 (5 bases). This CDR3 has 19 residues. V lost 3 bases, J lost 6 bases, and 29 bases lay in between. The CDR3 DNA reads as TGTGCCAGCAGTTTTTGGTTGATCGGCAAGGGGACGGCGAGGGCTGAAGCTTTCTTT. Residues: CASSFWLIGKGTARAEAFF.

This clonotype was recorded many times. The V call is TRBV6-2 or TRBV6-3, the J call TRBJ1-5; the D is unclear. V dropped 6 bases and J dropped 3 bases, with 9 bases sitting between them. The germline V gene has CDR1 MNHEY and CDR2 SVGEGT. The CDR3 has 13 amino acids. CDR3 DNA sequence: TGTGCCAGCAGCCTCACCCCCAATCAGCCCCAGCATTTT. Encoded protein: CASSLTPNQPQHF.

This chain uses TRBV29-1 with TRBJ2-3, with D possibly being TRBD2 (5 bases). Trimming shortened V by 7 bases and J by 1 base, and 15 bases separated the two germline ends. Germline values: CDR1 SQVTM, CDR2 ANQGSEA. This CDR3 is built from 14 residues. The CDR3 DNA reads as TGCAGCGCCTCCCCCGGGGTGGGCACAGATACGCAGTATTTT. Amino acids: CSASPGVGTDTQYF.

This clonotype was counted ten times or more. The CDR3: CASDGDTDTQYF. The CDR3 DNA sequence: TGTGCCAGCGACGGGGACACAGATACGCAGTATTTT. This chain joins TRBV11-1 and TRBJ2-3; tentative D call: TRBD2 (5 bases). From germline, CDR1 is SGHAT and CDR2 FQDESV (reference sequence). The CDR3 is 12 residues long. The ends were cut back, 8 bases at V and 2 bases at J, with 8 bases in the middle.